The 12 T cell receptor beta chains presented below share a single source sample, sequenced in a study of molecular identifiers for immune sequencing clone quantification. TCRdb redid the calling of the PCR reads with MiXCR, one entry per CDR3 protein. The table lists 90,000 or so distinct CDR3 sequences, under 25% of them singletons. Sequencing was carried out using naive CD8+ T cells from blood, with Jurkat cell RNA spiked in. Subset here: FACS-sorted CD8+CD4-CCR7+CD45RA+ naive T cells. These TCRs come from a human donor in good health. Some libraries in this study had Jurkat cell RNA spiked in.

V usage is TRBV5-1 and J usage is TRBJ2-7; no clear D. Germline CDR1 reads SGHRS; CDR2 reads YFSETQ. V was cut by 3 bases and J by 1 base, with 20 bases left in between. The CDR3 has 17 amino acids. As DNA, the CDR3 is TGCGCCAGCAGCTATTTCCCGGGTACTGAAACTTCCTACGAGCAGTACTTC. It encodes CASSYFPGTETSYEQYF.

This clonotype was observed many times. The chain joins TRBV3-1 to TRBJ2-7; D unclear. The ends were cut back, 3 bases at V and 2 bases at J, with 8 bases in the middle. Germline V gene lookup returns CDR1 LGHDT and CDR2 YNNKEL (reference sequence). This CDR3 contains 13 residues. CDR3 amino acids: CASSQSSTYEQYF. CDR3 nucleotide sequence: TGTGCCAGCAGCCAGTCGAGTACCTACGAGCAGTACTTC.

Regarding this clonotype: Given a much more abundant clone one base away, this may be a read error. The chain uses TRBV20-1 and TRBJ2-7; 8 bases are a match to TRBD1. J was trimmed by 3 bases and V by 0 bases; bases with no gene match: 13. Germline CDR1 reads DFQATT; CDR2 reads SNEGSKA (reference sequence). This CDR3 contains 17 residues. The CDR3 nucleotides are TGCAGTGCTAGAGATCTGGGGACCCAGGGGGCTGTCTACGAGCAGTACTTC. Translating it yields CSARDLGTQGAVYEQYF.

There are a few counts of this clonotype. J is TRBJ1-1 and V is TRBV5-6; 7 positions agree with TRBD1. Germline V gene sequence: CDR1 SGHDT, CDR2 YYEEEE. The CDR3 totals 15 residues. J lost 3 bases, V lost 3 bases, and 8 bases had no gene match. CDR3 in amino acids: CASSWEGALDTEAFF. DNA for the CDR3: TGTGCCAGCAGCTGGGAGGGGGCTTTGGACACTGAAGCTTTCTTT.

At least ten counts were recorded for this clonotype. V usage is TRBV12-3 or TRBV12-4 and J usage is TRBJ2-7, with TRBD1 matching 7 bases. The CDR3 totals 16 residues. The V gene end was trimmed by 4 bases and the J gene end by 1 base; junction bases not matched to a gene: 10. CDR3 nucleotides: TGTGCCAGCAGTTCTCACCCGACAGGGTCATCCTACGAGCAGTACTTC. Its translation: CASSSHPTGSSYEQYF.

For this clonotype: A read error may be the cause here, since a much bigger clone is one base away. V gene TRBV7-9 combines with J gene TRBJ2-5; no firm D call. The germline CDR1 and CDR2 sequences are SEHNR and FQNEAQ (reference sequence). CDR3 size: 13 residues. CDR3 sequence: CASSHYPQGTQYF. CDR3 bases: TGTGCCAGCAGCCATTATCCCCAAGGGACCCAGTACTTC.

This clonotype was recorded many times. The gene calls are TRBV11-3 and TRBJ1-6; D is possibly TRBD1 (5 bases). This CDR3 contains 19 residues. Germline V gene sequence: CDR1 SGHNT, CDR2 YENEEA. Between the trimmed V and J ends, which lost 4 bases and 2 bases, there was a span of 21 bases. CDR3 nucleotides: TGTGCCAGCAGCTGTCGGACAAGAACTAAAAGTCCCTATAATTCACCCCTCCACTTT. It yields the protein CASSCRTRTKSPYNSPLHF.

This clonotype was counted ten times or more. The chain recombines TRBV28 with TRBJ2-7, with 7 bases aligning to TRBD2. With V trimmed by 7 bases and J by 5 bases, 11 bases remained unmatched. CDR1 is MDHEN and CDR2 is SYDVKM in the germline V gene. The CDR3 is 14 residues long. The DNA for the CDR3 is TGTGCCAGCAACCGGGTGGGAGGGCCCCACGAGCAGTACTTC. Its translation: CASNRVGGPHEQYF.

This chain connects TRBV27 to TRBJ2-2; 10 bases fit TRBD1. Trimming took 5 bases from V and 5 from J; bases not matched to a gene: 14. The CDR3 runs 18 residues. Germline CDR1 MNHEY, CDR2 SMNVEV (reference sequence). This CDR3 is CASSHRTGGLRGTGELFF. Written as DNA, the CDR3 is TGTGCCAGCAGTCACCGGACAGGGGGTTTACGTGGGACCGGGGAGCTGTTTTTT.

Ten or more counts support this clonotype. The chain couples TRBV15 to TRBJ1-5, with D hard to call. V lost 4 bases to trimming and J lost 1 base, with 8 bases between them. From germline, CDR1 is LNHNV and CDR2 YYDKDF (reference sequence). The CDR3 is 14 amino acids. The CDR3 here is CATSTGLSNQPQHF. For the CDR3, the DNA is TGTGCCACCAGCACCGGATTAAGCAATCAGCCCCAGCATTTT.

Notes on this clonotype: A read error may explain this, as a much larger clone is one base away. V is TRBV6-2 or TRBV6-3 and J is TRBJ2-1; unclear D gene. CDR3 length: 13 residues. Trimming removed 2 bases from V and 7 bases from J, with 9 bases in between. Germline assignment: CDR1 MNHEY and CDR2 SVGEGT. DNA for the CDR3: TGTGCCAGCAGTTACACCCGGGCTAATGAGCAGTTCTTC. It specifies CASSYTRANEQFF.

This clonotype has at least ten counts. This sequence joins TRBV6-1 and TRBJ2-5, with a possible D match to TRBD1 (5 bases). The CDR3 spans 15 residues. Trimming stripped 0 bases from V and 2 bases from J, with 10 bases between. Germline CDR1 is MNHNS and CDR2 is SASEGT. The DNA for the CDR3 is TGTGCCAGCAGTGAAGCGAGACAGAGACAAGAGACCCAGTACTTC. Translation: CASSEARQRQETQYF.